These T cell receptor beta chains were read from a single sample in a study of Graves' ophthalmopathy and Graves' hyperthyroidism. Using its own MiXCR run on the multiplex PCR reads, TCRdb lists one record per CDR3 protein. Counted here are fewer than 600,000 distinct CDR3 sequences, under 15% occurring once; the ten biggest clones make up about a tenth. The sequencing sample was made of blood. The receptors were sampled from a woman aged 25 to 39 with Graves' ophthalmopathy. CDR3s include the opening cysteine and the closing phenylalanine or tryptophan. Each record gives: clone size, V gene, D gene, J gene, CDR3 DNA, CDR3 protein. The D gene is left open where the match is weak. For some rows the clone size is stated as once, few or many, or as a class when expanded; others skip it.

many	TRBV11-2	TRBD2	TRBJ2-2	TGTGCCAGCAGCAGTCGGCGGGGCGGGAGTGTCACCGGGGAGCTGTTTTTT	CASSSRRGGSVTGELFF
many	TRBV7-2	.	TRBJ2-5	TGTGCCAGCAGCTGGGTTCGGGGGGAGACCCAGTACTTC	CASSWVRGETQYF
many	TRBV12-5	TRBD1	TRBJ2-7	TGTGCTAGTGGTTTCTTCCGGGACAGATCCTACGAGCAGTACTTC	CASGFFRDRSYEQYF
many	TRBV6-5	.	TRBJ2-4	TGTGCCAGCAGTTACTCGCCGCAGGGGGGCAAAAACATTCAGTACTTC	CASSYSPQGGKNIQYF
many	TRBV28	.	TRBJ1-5	TGTGCCAGCAGCCCCAGGGTGCTTTCGGGTCAGCCCCAGCATTTT	CASSPRVLSGQPQHF
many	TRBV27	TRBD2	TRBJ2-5	TGTGCCAGCAGTCGCGGGACTAGCGGCCAAGAGACCCAGTACTTC	CASSRGTSGQETQYF
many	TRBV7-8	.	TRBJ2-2	TGTGCCAGCAGCTTACTGGCGCAGAACACCGGGGAGCTGTTTTTT	CASSLLAQNTGELFF
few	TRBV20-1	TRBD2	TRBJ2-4	TGCAGTGCCACCGGGACTAGAGAGAACATTCAGTACTTC	CSATGTRENIQYF
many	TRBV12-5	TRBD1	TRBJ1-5	TGTGCTAGTGGTTTGGCGAGAAGGACAGGGGCTGATTTTAGCAATCAGCCCCAGCATTTT	CASGLARRTGADFSNQPQHF
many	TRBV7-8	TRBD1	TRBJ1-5	TGTGCCAGCAGGCCCGGGACAGGGAAAAATCAGCCCCAGCATTTT	CASRPGTGKNQPQHF
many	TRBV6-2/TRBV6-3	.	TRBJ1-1	TGTGCCAGCAGAAGTGACTGGGCCTTCACTGAAGCTTTCTTT	CASRSDWAFTEAFF
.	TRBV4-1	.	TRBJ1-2	TGCGCCAGCAGCCAAGTCCCGAGGGGGACGCGTGGCTACACCTTC	CASSQVPRGTRGYTF
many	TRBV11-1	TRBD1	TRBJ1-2	TGTGCCAGCAGCCTGCTCGGGACAGCCCCTAACTATGGCTACACCTTC	CASSLLGTAPNYGYTF
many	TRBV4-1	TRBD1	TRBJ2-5	TGCGCCAGCAGCCAAGAGGGGGTCCGGACAGGGGGTCTCGAGACCCAGTACTTC	CASSQEGVRTGGLETQYF
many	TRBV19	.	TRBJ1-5	TGTGCCAGTAGCACGGGACTTAATCAGCCCCAGCATTTT	CASSTGLNQPQHF
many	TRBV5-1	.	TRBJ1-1	TGCGCCAGCAGGCACAGGGACACTGAAGCTTTCTTT	CASRHRDTEAFF
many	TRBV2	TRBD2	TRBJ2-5	TGTGCCAGCAGTGACCCTAGCGGGGCCGGGACCCAGTACTTC	CASSDPSGAGTQYF
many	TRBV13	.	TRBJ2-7	TGTGCCAGCAGCATCAGGGTGGGAACCTCCTACGAGCAGTACTTC	CASSIRVGTSYEQYF
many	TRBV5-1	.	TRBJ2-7	TGCGCCAGCAGCCCGACAGGAAATACCTACGAGCAGTACTTC	CASSPTGNTYEQYF
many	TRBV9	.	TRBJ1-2	TGTGCCAGCAGCGTATTTGAAGGGAATGGCTACACCTTC	CASSVFEGNGYTF
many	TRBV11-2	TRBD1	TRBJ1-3	TGTGCCAGCAGCTCCCACAGGGGGGCTGGAAACACCATATATTTT	CASSSHRGAGNTIYF
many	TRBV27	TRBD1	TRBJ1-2	TGTGCCAGCAAACCCGGGACAGGGGACCCCACAGACTACTATGGCTACACCTTC	CASKPGTGDPTDYYGYTF
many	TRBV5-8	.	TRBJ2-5	TGTGCCAGCAGCCGACGAGGGACCCAGTACTTC	CASSRRGTQYF
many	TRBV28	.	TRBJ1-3	TGTGCCAGCAGTTCCCCCTTCTTGGGCGGAAACACCATATATTTT	CASSSPFLGGNTIYF
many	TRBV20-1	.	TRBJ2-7	TGCAGTGCTCGCTCCGGGATAGGGTCGAGGGAGCAGTACTTC	CSARSGIGSREQYF
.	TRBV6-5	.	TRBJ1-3	TGTGCCAGCAGTTCCTTAGTCGGGACCCTTGGAAACACCATATATTTT	CASSSLVGTLGNTIYF
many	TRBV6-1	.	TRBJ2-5	TGTGCCATTTCGACAAAGGACAGCCGGGAGACCCAGTACTTC	CAISTKDSRETQYF
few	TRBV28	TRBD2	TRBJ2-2	TGTGCCAGCAGCAGGCTAGCGGGGGGGCCATTCAACACCGGGGAGCTGTTTTTT	CASSRLAGGPFNTGELFF
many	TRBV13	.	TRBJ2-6	TGTGCCAGCAGCTTATCCCCCTATCCAGGGACTTCTTCCGGGGCCAACGTCCTGACTTTC	CASSLSPYPGTSSGANVLTF
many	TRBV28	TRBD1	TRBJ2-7	TGTGCCAGCAGTTTAATTCAGGGGGTGAGGTCCGAGCAGTACTTC	CASSLIQGVRSEQYF
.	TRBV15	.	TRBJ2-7	TGTGCCGCCAGCAGAGGTGGGTACGAGCAGTACTTC	CAASRGGYEQYF
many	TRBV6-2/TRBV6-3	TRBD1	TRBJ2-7	TGTGCCAGCAGTTACCGTCGCCTGCCGGGACAGGGAGACTACGAGCAGTACTTC	CASSYRRLPGQGDYEQYF
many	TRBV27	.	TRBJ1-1	TGTGCCAGCAGTTTATCTCCTCGGACTGAAGCTTTCTTT	CASSLSPRTEAFF
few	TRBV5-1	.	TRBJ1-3	TGCGCCAGCAGCTTGTCCCGGGGAGTTCCTGGAAACACCATATATTTT	CASSLSRGVPGNTIYF
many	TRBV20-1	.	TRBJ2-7	TGCAGTGCTCTAGGGGTGAGCCCCTACGAGCAGTACTTC	CSALGVSPYEQYF
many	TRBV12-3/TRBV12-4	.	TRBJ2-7	TGTGCCAGCAGTTGGGGACTTTCCTACGAGCAGTACTTC	CASSWGLSYEQYF
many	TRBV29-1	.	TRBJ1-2	TGCAGCGTTGAAGGGCCTACCCCAGATGGCTACACCTTC	CSVEGPTPDGYTF
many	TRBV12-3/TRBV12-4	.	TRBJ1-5	TGTGCCAGCACCTTCTCCAGGGGAGGTGCCAATCAGCCCCAGCATTTT	CASTFSRGGANQPQHF
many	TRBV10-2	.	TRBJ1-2	TGCGCCAGCAGTGAGTCGACGGCCTCAAATGGCTACACCTTC	CASSESTASNGYTF